The entry below describes one T cell receptor beta chain. Its specificity is unknown. Germline-derived CDR1 and CDR2 are ENHRY and SYGVKD. The CDR3 covers 12 residues. The data were obtained in a study of post-analysis software for immune sequencing data. The wider study: As for disease course, relapsing-remitting, secondary progressive and progressive-relapsing multiple sclerosis were all included.

cDNA libraries for TCR beta contained unique molecular identifiers. Researchers reported around 510,000 cDNA molecules coming from about 1 to 10 million T cells. TCRdb ran MiXCR on the PCR reads and lists one entry per CDR3 protein. The sample shows 750,000 to 950,000 distinct CDR3 sequences, just over 45% of them seen only once. Study observations and caveats: In patients, TRBV5-6, TRBV5-1 and TRBV20-1 belonged to roughly 5 TRBV segments found more frequently than in controls. People with multiple sclerosis had a significantly lower normalized Chao1 diversity than controls did. Strong co-clustering by F measure was seen for same-batch samples.

The sequenced sample consisted of blood. The receptor's source is a girl aged 10-17 years with multiple sclerosis. The V and J genes are TRBV10-3 and TRBJ2-5; D is uncertain. Gene TRBJ2-7 matches the end of the DNA better, so the J call may be wrong. The CDR3 nucleotides read TGTGCCATCAGTGAGAGGGTCGGCGAGCAGTACTTC. Translating gives CAISERVGEQYF.